What follows are 18 T cell receptor beta chains derived from one specimen sequenced in a study of blood T cell repertoires in COVID-19. TCRdb's copy holds only in-frame clones and misses some; the assay was immunoSEQ multiplex PCR. The sample lists about 90,000 clones; approximately 80% were seen once. Sequencing was performed on peripheral blood. These receptors were taken from a woman aged 70-85 years with active or convalescent COVID-19.

This clone was counted a single time. This chain connects TRBV13 to TRBJ2-7; TRBD2 matches 12 bases. The V segment lost 5 bases and the J segment 6 bases; nucleotides outside the gene matches: 5. CDR1 and CDR2 (germline): PRHDT, FYEKMQ (reference sequence). The CDR3 extends over 14 amino acids. The CDR3, as DNA: TGTGCCAGCAGCAGGACTAGCGGGACGGGCGAGCAGTACTTC. It translates to CASSRTSGTGEQYF. Variable domain in full (rest from reference TRBV13 and TRBJ2-7): AAGVIQSPRHLIKEKRETATLKCYPIPRHDTVYWYQQGPGQDPQFLISFYEKMQSDKGSIPDRFSAQQFSDYHSELNMSSLELGDSALYFCASSRTSGTGEQYFGPGTRLTVT.

The chain joins TRBV28 to TRBJ1-5; 7 positions agree with TRBD1. Germline lookup yields CDR1 MDHEN and CDR2 SYDVKM. V dropped 5 bases and J dropped 8; count of bases not matched to a gene: 6. CDR3 size: 13 residues. The CDR3 reads CASSGDSVEPQHF. The CDR3 nucleotides are TGTGCCAGCAGTGGGGACAGCGTCGAGCCCCAGCATTTT.

The rearrangement uses TRBV6-1 and TRBJ2-7; D possibly corresponds to TRBD1 (6 bases). Trimming shortened V by 3 bases and J by 6 bases, and 18 bases separated the two germline ends. Germline lookup yields CDR1 MNHNS and CDR2 SASEGT. This CDR3 is 15 amino acids long. This CDR3 is CASSEGGQGMREQYF. DNA for the CDR3: TGTGCCAGCAGTGAGGGCGGGCAGGGGATGCGCGAGCAGTACTTC.

The chain combines TRBV12-3 or TRBV12-4 with TRBJ1-1; D call uncertain. Trimming cost V 6 bases and J 2 bases, with 10 bases left between them. The CDR3 is 13 amino acids. This CDR3 reads CASSRTPNTEAFF. The CDR3 region has the DNA TGTGCCAGCAGCCGGACTCCTAACACTGAAGCTTTCTTT.

This clone is a singleton in its sample. The chain has TRBV7-2 and TRBJ2-3; 8 positions agree with TRBD2. The germline gives CDR1 SGHTA, CDR2 FQGNSA. The trim removed 5 bases at V and 6 bases at J, leaving 10 bases unmatched. The CDR3 has 15 residues. CDR3 nucleotide sequence: TGTGCCAGCAGCCCGGAGGCATCGGGGGGGGATACGCAGTATTTT. It specifies CASSPEASGGDTQYF.

This rearrangement joins TRBV3-1 (or the pseudogene TRBV3-2) to TRBJ1-1; weak D call: TRBD1 (5 bases). Trimming took off 5 bases at V and 2 bases at J, with 18 bases between the two ends. CDR3 length: 16 amino acids. Per germline, CDR1 LGHDT and CDR2 YNNKEL (reference sequence). The CDR3 region has the DNA TGTGCCAGCAGCAGTGGAGGGGCGCGGGGAAACACTGAAGCTTTCTTT. Translating it yields CASSSGGARGNTEAFF.

On this clone: Germline and junction disagree at one end, which may indicate a read error. The CDR3 protein is CAASGTASNTGELFF. The DNA of the CDR3 is TGTGCCGCCAGCGGGACAGCTAGTAACACCGGGGAGCTGTTTTTT. This rearrangement joins TRBV24-1 to TRBJ2-2; tentatively, D is TRBD1 or TRBD2 (7 bases each). Germline CDR1 KGHDR, CDR2 SFDVKD. There are 15 residues in the CDR3.

This rearrangement joins TRBV4-2 to TRBJ1-6, with 7 bases fitting TRBD1. J lost 7 bases, V lost 7 bases, and 10 bases had no gene match. The CDR3 spans 15 residues. In germline, CDR1 is LGHNA, CDR2 YNFKEQ. The CDR3 DNA is TGTGCCAGCAACCCGGGGCAGGGGGAGAATTCACCCCTCCACTTT. Protein: CASNPGQGENSPLHF.

This clone was recorded a few times. The chain joins TRBV12-3 or TRBV12-4 to TRBJ1-1; D is ambiguous. The CDR3 consists of 13 residues. Trimming took off 6 bases at V and 3 bases at J, with 11 bases between the two ends. Here the CDR3 reads CASSLVLDTEAFF. The CDR3 DNA is TGTGCCAGCAGCCTAGTTTTGGACACTGAAGCTTTCTTT.

V and J are TRBV7-2 and TRBJ1-2; possibly TRBD1 for D (5 bases). V was cut by 0 bases and J by 8 bases, with 10 bases left in between. The CDR3 loop spans 13 amino acids. Germline CDR1 reads SGHTA; CDR2 reads FQGNSA. The CDR3 loop reads CASSLAGVGGYTF. CDR3 DNA sequence: TGTGCCAGCAGCTTAGCAGGGGTCGGGGGCTACACCTTC.

This chain connects TRBV7-9 to TRBJ2-7, with D perhaps TRBD2 (5 bases). The CDR3 is made up of 14 amino acids. In germline, CDR1 is SEHNR, CDR2 FQNEAQ (reference sequence). V was pared by 3 bases and J by 3 bases, with 12 bases between. The CDR3 is CASSFSQRSYEQYF. CDR3 DNA: TGTGCCAGCAGCTTTAGCCAGCGGAGCTACGAGCAGTACTTC.

The chain carries TRBV7-9 and TRBJ1-1, with D perhaps matching TRBD1 (5 bases). This CDR3 has 14 amino acids. Trimming stripped 5 bases from V and 2 bases from J, with 12 bases between. The germline gives CDR1 SEHNR, CDR2 FQNEAQ (reference sequence). The CDR3 DNA sequence: TGTGCCAGCAGCCCCCCGACAGATAACACTGAAGCTTTCTTT. Its protein product is CASSPPTDNTEAFF.

This rearrangement joins TRBV19 to TRBJ1-1; the D is unclear. Trimming cost V 8 bases and J 4 bases, with 8 bases left between them. The germline CDR1 and CDR2 sequences are LNHDA and SQIVND (reference sequence). The CDR3 spans 11 residues. CDR3 loop: CASSYGTEAFF. The CDR3 DNA follows: TGTGCCAGTTCCTACGGCACTGAAGCTTTCTTT.

The chain couples TRBV19 to TRBJ1-2; D gene uncertain. V lost 6 bases to trimming and J lost 6 bases, with 8 bases between them. The CDR3 totals 11 residues. CDR1 and CDR2 (germline): LNHDA, SQIVND (reference sequence). CDR3 bases: TGTGCCAGTAGCACTTTAGATGGCTACACCTTC. Encoded protein: CASSTLDGYTF. Filled out from reference TRBV19 and TRBJ1-2, the complete variable domain reads DGGITQSPKYLFRKEGQNVTLSCEQNLNHDAMYWYRQDPGQGLRLIYYSQIVNDFQKGDIAEGYSVSREKKESFPLTVTSAQKNPTAFYLCASSTLDGYTFGSGTRLTVV.

The rearrangement links TRBV5-6 to TRBJ2-7; D unclear. Germline V gives CDR1 SGHDT, CDR2 YYEEEE. V was trimmed by 1 base and J by 11 bases, leaving 16 bases between them. The CDR3 spans 13 residues. For the CDR3, the DNA is TGTGCCAGCAGCTTGACTCAACGTGAAGTCGAGTACTTC. Its translation is CASSLTQREVEYF.

The chain couples TRBV10-1 to TRBJ2-3; 7 nucleotides agree with TRBD2. Germline V lookup: CDR1 WNHNN, CDR2 SYGVQD (reference sequence). The CDR3 runs to 15 residues. Trimming took 2 bases from V and 1 from J; bases not matched to a gene: 3. The CDR3: CASSEGTSGTDTQYF. The CDR3 DNA reads as TGCGCCAGCAGTGAGGGCACTAGCGGCACAGATACGCAGTATTTT.

This clone was detected only once. The rearrangement links TRBV28 to TRBJ1-2, with D hard to call. The CDR3 covers 12 residues. CDR1 is MDHEN and CDR2 is SYDVKM in the germline V gene. Trimming pared 5 bases from V and 0 bases from J, leaving 4 bases between. The CDR3 loop reads CASSNSNYGYTF. The CDR3 coding sequence is TGTGCCAGCAGTAACTCTAACTATGGCTACACCTTC.

The chain couples TRBV12-3 or TRBV12-4 to TRBJ1-2; unclear D gene. Trimming took off 6 bases at V and 2 bases at J, with 10 bases between the two ends. The CDR3 extends over 13 amino acids. The CDR3 sequence is CASSPSRNYGYTF. The CDR3 region has the DNA TGTGCCAGCAGCCCCTCGAGGAACTATGGCTACACCTTC.